These 21 T cell receptor beta chains originate from one sample sequenced in a study of blood T cell repertoires in COVID-19. Produced via immunoSEQ multiplex PCR; TCRdb's table is partial and in-frame only. The sample holds about 100,000 clones, roughly nine tenths seen once. Sequencing used peripheral blood. These receptors originate from a man aged 45-60 years with active COVID-19.

The rearrangement joins TRBV10-3 to TRBJ2-3; D may be TRBD1 (5 bases). The CDR3 spans 16 residues. Germline CDR1 is ENHRY and CDR2 is SYGVKD. V lost 3 bases and J 4 bases, leaving 17 bases between the germline ends. CDR3 residues: CAISDSTVKGADTQYF. The CDR3 DNA reads as TGTGCCATCAGTGATTCGACAGTCAAAGGGGCAGATACGCAGTATTTT.

This clone was observed a single time. This chain joins TRBV18 and TRBJ1-5; TRBD1 matches 8 bases. With V trimmed by 5 bases and J by 3 bases, 6 bases remained unmatched. The germline gives CDR1 KGHSH, CDR2 LQKENI. The CDR3 has 15 residues. Here the CDR3 reads CASSDRGLPNQPQHF. In DNA form, the CDR3 reads TGTGCCAGCTCAGACAGGGGCCTTCCCAATCAGCCCCAGCATTTT.

The J gene is TRBJ2-1, the V gene TRBV5-1; 9 bases fit TRBD1. This CDR3 has 16 amino acids. The V gene's germline CDR1 is SGHRS and CDR2 YFSETQ. Trimming took 4 bases from V and 5 from J; bases not matched to a gene: 10. CDR3: CASSRTGTGINNEQFF. The CDR3 DNA follows: TGCGCCAGCAGCAGAACTGGGACAGGGATAAACAATGAGCAGTTCTTC.

The chain is built from TRBV27 and TRBJ2-2, with 8 bases that match TRBD1. The V gene's germline CDR1 is MNHEY and CDR2 SMNVEV (reference sequence). Trimming cost V 6 bases and J 2 bases; bases outside gene matches: 5. The CDR3 loop spans 15 amino acids. The CDR3 DNA sequence: TGTGCCAGCAGAACAGGACAGGGAAACACCGGGGAGCTGTTTTTT. Residues: CASRTGQGNTGELFF.

This chain uses TRBV7-2 with TRBJ1-1; no firm D call. The germline gives CDR1 SGHTA, CDR2 FQGNSA. The CDR3 length is 15 residues. V shed 5 bases and J shed 1 base, with 14 bases lying between them. CDR3 DNA sequence: TGTGCCAGCAGCCACTTTGCCACCTCGAACACTGAAGCTTTCTTT. Its protein is CASSHFATSNTEAFF.

The rearrangement links TRBV9 to TRBJ1-4; D unclear. V lost 0 bases to trimming and J lost 3 bases, with 9 bases between them. The germline CDR1 and CDR2 sequences are SGDLS and YYNGEE. There are 15 residues in the CDR3. The CDR3 here is CASSVGSLANEKLFF. The CDR3 nucleotides are TGTGCCAGCAGCGTAGGAAGCTTGGCTAATGAAAAACTGTTTTTT.

The chain joins TRBV24-1 to TRBJ2-3; D is ambiguous. Trimming left V 4 bases short and J 1 base short, with 8 bases between. Per the germline V gene, CDR1 is KGHDR and CDR2 is SFDVKD. The CDR3 totals 14 residues. The CDR3 DNA sequence: TGTGCCACCAGTGACTTCCGGGGCACAGATACGCAGTATTTT. Its protein is CATSDFRGTDTQYF.

The chain carries TRBV5-1 and TRBJ2-3; D is perhaps TRBD1 (5 bases). The CDR3 length is 14 residues. Trimming stripped 6 bases from V and 0 bases from J, with 11 bases between. CDR1 is SGHRS, CDR2 YFSETQ, per germline. The CDR3 DNA reads TGCGCCAGCACAGGGATGGTTAGCACAGATACGCAGTATTTT. Translating it yields CASTGMVSTDTQYF.

The chain employs TRBV23-1 and TRBJ1-6, with D perhaps TRBD1 (6 bases). TRBV23-1 is classed as an ORF, of uncertain function. V gave up 10 bases and J gave up 9 bases, with 19 bases separating them. This CDR3 comprises 14 residues. In DNA form, the CDR3 reads TGCGCCACAGCCACACAGGGCCGGTGTTCACCCCTCCACTTT. Its protein product is CATATQGRCSPLHF.

The table lists this clone with a count of one. V gene TRBV3-1 (or the pseudogene TRBV3-2) combines with J gene TRBJ2-2, with 10 bases identical to TRBD1. V was pared by 0 bases and J by 5 bases, with 6 bases of the junction left unmatched. The CDR3 covers 17 residues. The V gene's germline CDR1 is LGHDT and CDR2 YNNKEL (reference sequence). CDR3 residues: CASSQEEDRGLTGELFF. As DNA, the CDR3 is TGTGCCAGCAGCCAAGAGGAGGACAGGGGGTTGACCGGGGAGCTGTTTTTT.

V and J are TRBV19 and TRBJ1-1; D is possibly TRBD1 (5 bases). V lost 5 bases to trimming and J lost 6 bases, with 10 bases between them. The CDR3 spans 12 residues. The germline gives CDR1 LNHDA, CDR2 SQIVND (reference sequence). The CDR3 bases are TGTGCCAGTAGTGAGCAGGGCGCTGAAGCTTTCTTT. Protein product: CASSEQGAEAFF.

This rearrangement joins TRBV6-6 to TRBJ2-4; D ambiguous. V was pared by 3 bases and J by 3 bases, with 6 bases between. This CDR3 has 13 amino acids. Looked up from germline, CDR1 is MNHNY and CDR2 is SVGAGI (reference sequence). As DNA, the CDR3 is TGTGCCAGCAGTTATACAAGCAAAAACATTCAGTACTTC. Its translation: CASSYTSKNIQYF.

J is TRBJ1-6 and V is TRBV5-6; D perhaps matches TRBD1 (5 bases). The CDR3 runs to 17 residues. Germline values: CDR1 SGHDT, CDR2 YYEEEE. V was clipped by 7 bases and J by 0 bases, with 17 bases between them. CDR3 bases: TGTGCCAGCCGCGCCGGATCAGACAGCTCCTATAATTCACCCCTCCACTTT. This encodes CASRAGSDSSYNSPLHF.

The rearrangement joins TRBV5-4 to TRBJ2-5, with 9 bases fitting TRBD1. There are 17 residues in the CDR3. V was pared by 3 bases and J by 5 bases, with 14 bases of the junction left unmatched. Per germline, CDR1 SGHNT and CDR2 YYREEE (reference sequence). CDR3 DNA sequence: TGTGCCAGCAGCTCCTATATTACAGGGACAGGGTACGAGACCCAGTACTTC. Translating gives CASSSYITGTGYETQYF.

This clone was seen a single time. CDR3 nucleotide sequence: TGCGCCAGCAGCCCACAGGGGATTGCGGGGAGGACTGAAGCTTTCTTT. Encoded protein: CASSPQGIAGRTEAFF. V and J are TRBV5-1 and TRBJ1-1; 7 positions match TRBD1. With V trimmed by 4 bases and J by 5 bases, 14 bases remained unmatched. Germline assignment: CDR1 SGHRS and CDR2 YFSETQ. The CDR3 spans 16 residues. Drawing the rest from reference TRBV5-1 and TRBJ1-1, the complete variable domain is KAGVTQTPRYLIKTRGQQVTLSCSPISGHRSVSWYQQTPGQGLQFLFEYFSETQRNKGNFPGRFSGRQFSNSRSEMNVSTLELGDSALYLCASSPQGIAGRTEAFFGQGTRLTVV.

This chain links TRBV4-2 with TRBJ1-1; D gene ambiguous. Trimming left V 1 base short and J 4 bases short, with 13 bases between. Germline V gene lookup returns CDR1 LGHNA and CDR2 YNFKEQ. This CDR3 has 15 residues. The CDR3 loop reads CASSQGLSRSTEAFF. The CDR3 DNA reads as TGTGCCAGCAGCCAAGGTCTCTCCCGGTCCACTGAAGCTTTCTTT.

The V and J genes are TRBV28 and TRBJ2-4, with D perhaps TRBD2 (5 bases). This CDR3 region has 14 residues. Germline V lookup: CDR1 MDHEN, CDR2 SYDVKM. Deletions cut 6 bases from V and 5 bases from J, with 14 bases between. The CDR3 coding sequence is TGTGCCAGCAGGCGCGACTATAGGGAAAACATTCAGTACTTC. Its protein is CASRRDYRENIQYF.

V usage is TRBV18 and J usage is TRBJ2-7; no reliable D call. Trimming left V 2 bases short and J 6 bases short, with 11 bases between. Germline V CDR1 and CDR2: KGHSH, LQKENI. The CDR3 totals 13 residues. CDR3 in amino acids: CASSPGVVSEQYF. For the CDR3, the DNA is TGTGCCAGCTCACCAGGAGTTGTGAGCGAGCAGTACTTC.

The chain is built from TRBV19 and TRBJ1-4, with 7 bases aligning to TRBD1. V trimming: 5 bases; J trimming: 0 bases; junction bases outside the gene matches: 3. Germline V gene lookup returns CDR1 LNHDA and CDR2 SQIVND (reference sequence). This CDR3 is 15 amino acids long. The CDR3 region is CASSETGTTNEKLFF. The CDR3 nucleotides read TGTGCCAGTAGTGAGACAGGGACAACTAATGAAAAACTGTTTTTT.

This rearrangement joins TRBV7-9 to TRBJ2-2; maybe TRBD2 (5 bases). Between the trimmed V and J ends, which lost 5 bases and 4 bases, there was a span of 17 bases. This CDR3 spans 16 amino acids. Germline V gene data show CDR1 as SEHNR and CDR2 as FQNEAQ (reference sequence). The CDR3 sequence is CASSPRGSVSTGELFF. Here the CDR3 DNA reads TGTGCCAGCAGCCCTCGAGGTAGCGTGAGCACCGGGGAGCTGTTTTTT.

J is TRBJ1-2 and V is TRBV28; no reliable D call. Trimming removed 3 bases from V and 10 bases from J, with 6 bases in between. Germline CDR1 MDHEN, CDR2 SYDVKM. The CDR3 sequence is 10 residues long. CDR3: CASSFDIYTF. In DNA, the CDR3 is TGTGCCAGCAGTTTCGACATCTACACCTTC.